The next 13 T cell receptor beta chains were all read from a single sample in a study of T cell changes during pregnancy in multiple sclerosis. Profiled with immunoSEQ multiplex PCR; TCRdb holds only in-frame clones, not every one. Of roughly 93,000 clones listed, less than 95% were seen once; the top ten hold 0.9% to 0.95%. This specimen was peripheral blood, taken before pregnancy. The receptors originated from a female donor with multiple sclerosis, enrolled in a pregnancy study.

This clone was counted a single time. The CDR3 bases are TGTGCCAGCAGCTTGGGGCCGGGGGGCTCCGGGGAGCTGTTTTTT. It is translated as CASSLGPGGSGELFF. This chain uses TRBV5-4 with TRBJ2-2, with D possibly TRBD2 on 7 matching bases. Germline-derived CDR1 and CDR2 are SGHNT and YYREEE (reference sequence). The V and J ends lost 0 bases and 6 bases respectively, with 12 bases between them. This CDR3 contains 15 residues.

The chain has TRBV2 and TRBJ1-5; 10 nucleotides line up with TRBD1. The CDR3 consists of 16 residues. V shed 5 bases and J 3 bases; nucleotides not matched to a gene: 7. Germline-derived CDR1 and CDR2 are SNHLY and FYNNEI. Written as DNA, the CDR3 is TGTGCCAGCAGTAGACCGGGACAGGGGAACAATCAGCCCCAGCATTTT. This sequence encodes CASSRPGQGNNQPQHF.

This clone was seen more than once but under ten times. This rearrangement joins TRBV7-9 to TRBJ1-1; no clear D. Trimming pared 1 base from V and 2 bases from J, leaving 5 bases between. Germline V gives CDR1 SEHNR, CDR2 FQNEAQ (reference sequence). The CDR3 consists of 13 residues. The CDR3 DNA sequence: TGTGCCAGCAGCTTAGGAGCCAACACTGAAGCTTTCTTT. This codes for CASSLGANTEAFF.

The CDR3 loop is CASSPGSSWEQYF. CDR3 sequence (DNA): TGTGCCAGCAGCCCCGGGAGCTCTTGGGAGCAGTACTTC. The J gene is TRBJ2-7, the V gene TRBV11-2, with a tentative D call TRBD2 (6 bases). This CDR3 has 13 residues. With 5 bases removed from V and 7 bases from J, the gap between germline ends came to 15 bases. Germline-derived CDR1 and CDR2 are SGHAT and FQNNGV.

CDR3 amino acids: CASSQGGLAGSYEQYF. DNA for the CDR3: TGTGCCAGCAGCCAAGGTGGACTAGCGGGCTCCTACGAGCAGTACTTC. The rearrangement links TRBV14 to TRBJ2-7, with TRBD2 identical over 11 bases. V trimming: 1 base; J trimming: 0 bases; junction bases outside the gene matches: 2. Germline CDR1 and CDR2: SGHDN and FVKESK. The CDR3 loop spans 16 amino acids.

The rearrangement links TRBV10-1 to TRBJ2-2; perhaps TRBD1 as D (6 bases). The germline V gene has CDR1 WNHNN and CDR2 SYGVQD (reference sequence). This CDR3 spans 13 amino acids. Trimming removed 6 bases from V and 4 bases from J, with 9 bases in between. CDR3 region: CASSRDTTGELFF. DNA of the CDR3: TGCGCCAGCAGCCGGGACACCACCGGGGAGCTGTTTTTT.

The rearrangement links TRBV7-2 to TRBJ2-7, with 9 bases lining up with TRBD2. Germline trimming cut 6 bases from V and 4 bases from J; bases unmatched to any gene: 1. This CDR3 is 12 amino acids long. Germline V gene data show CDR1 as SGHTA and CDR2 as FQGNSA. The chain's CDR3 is CASRSGGYEQYF. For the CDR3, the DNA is TGTGCCAGCAGGAGCGGGGGGTACGAGCAGTACTTC.

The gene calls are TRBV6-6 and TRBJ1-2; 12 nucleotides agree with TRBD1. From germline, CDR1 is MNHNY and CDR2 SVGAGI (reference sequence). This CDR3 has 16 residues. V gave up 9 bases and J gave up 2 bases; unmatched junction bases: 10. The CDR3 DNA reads TGTGCCAGTACAGGGACAGGGGGCGGCGGGAACTATGGCTACACCTTC. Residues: CASTGTGGGGNYGYTF.

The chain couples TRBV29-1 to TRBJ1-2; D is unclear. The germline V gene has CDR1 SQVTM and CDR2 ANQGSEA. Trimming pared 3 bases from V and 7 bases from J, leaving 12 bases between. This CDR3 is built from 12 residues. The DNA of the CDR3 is TGCAGCGTTGATGGCCGCGAGGGTGGCTACACCTTC. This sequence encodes CSVDGREGGYTF.

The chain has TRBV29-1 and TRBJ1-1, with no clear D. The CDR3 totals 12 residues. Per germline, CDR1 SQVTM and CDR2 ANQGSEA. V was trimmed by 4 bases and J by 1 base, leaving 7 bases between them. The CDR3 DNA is TGCAGCGTTGGATCGGGGAACACTGAAGCTTTCTTT. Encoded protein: CSVGSGNTEAFF.

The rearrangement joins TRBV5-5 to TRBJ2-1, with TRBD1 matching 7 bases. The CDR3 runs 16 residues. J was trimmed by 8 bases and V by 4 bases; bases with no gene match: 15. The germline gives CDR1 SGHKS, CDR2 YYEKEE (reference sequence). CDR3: CASSHQWDSNRYEQFF. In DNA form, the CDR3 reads TGTGCCAGCAGCCATCAGTGGGACAGTAACCGTTATGAGCAGTTCTTC.

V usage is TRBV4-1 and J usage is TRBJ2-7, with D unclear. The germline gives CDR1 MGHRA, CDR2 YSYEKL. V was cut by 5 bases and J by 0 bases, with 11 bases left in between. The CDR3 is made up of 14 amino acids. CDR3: CASSYSGSSYEQYF. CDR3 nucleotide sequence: TGCGCCAGCAGCTACAGTGGATCCTCCTACGAGCAGTACTTC.

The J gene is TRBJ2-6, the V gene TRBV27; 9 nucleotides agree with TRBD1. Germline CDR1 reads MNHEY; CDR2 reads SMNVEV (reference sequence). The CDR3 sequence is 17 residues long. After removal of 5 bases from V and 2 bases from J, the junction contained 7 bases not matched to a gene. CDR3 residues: CASSMGQGRPGANVLTF. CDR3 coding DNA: TGTGCCAGCAGTATGGGACAGGGAAGACCTGGGGCCAACGTCCTGACTTTC. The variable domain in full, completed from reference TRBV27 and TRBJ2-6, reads EAQVTQNPRYLITVTGKKLTVTCSQNMNHEYMSWYRQDPGLGLRQIYYSMNVEVTDKGDVPEGYKVSRKEKRNFPLILESPSPNQTSLYFCASSMGQGRPGANVLTFGAGSRLTVL.